The 5 T cell receptor beta chains in this list originate from one sample, sequenced in a study of control samples from healthy donors and cancer patients. The protocol was immunoSEQ multiplex PCR, while the TCRdb copy is restricted to in-frame clones and leaves out a portion. This table holds around 110,000 clones, approximately 90% found once. Sequencing was carried out using blood. The receptors shown here come from a woman in her 70s in good health.

This clone has only a few counts. J is TRBJ1-2 and V is TRBV20-1, with a tentative D call TRBD1 (5 bases). The CDR3 consists of 11 residues. The germline V gene encodes CDR1 DFQATT and CDR2 SNEGSKA (reference sequence). Trimming removed 5 bases from V and 7 bases from J, with 11 bases in between. The DNA for the CDR3 is TGCAGTGCTCCCACGGGGGGTGGCTACACCTTC. Amino acids: CSAPTGGGYTF.

The table lists this clone with a few counts. The V and J genes are TRBV29-1 and TRBJ2-7; D call uncertain. Germline V CDR1 and CDR2: SQVTM, ANQGSEA. Trimming took 4 bases from V and 7 from J, leaving 14 bases between them. The CDR3 length is 12 residues. CDR3 nucleotides: TGCAGCGTTGTTCTGGGGTCTAGGGAGCAGTACTTC. It specifies CSVVLGSREQYF.

The chain links TRBV10-3 to TRBJ2-1; D might be TRBD1 (6 bases). V lost 4 bases, J lost 8 bases, and 15 bases lay in between. Looked up from germline, CDR1 is ENHRY and CDR2 is SYGVKD. The CDR3 length is 14 residues. In DNA, the CDR3 is TGTGCCATCAGTGGGGGCAGGGGAAGTGATGAGCAGTTCTTC. Protein product: CAISGGRGSDEQFF.

This clone was seen a handful of times. The J gene is TRBJ1-1, the V gene TRBV21-1; TRBD1, as called in the table, went unchecked against the DNA. TRBV21-1 is a pseudogene segment. The CDR3 extends over 18 amino acids. The CDR3 reads CASYSNGQGKSGEAEAFF. DNA of the CDR3: TGTGCCAGCTACTCAAACGGACAGGGAAAGAGTGGGGAAGCTGAAGCTTTCTTT.

This clone was seen a few times. The CDR3: CASSAGDPGTAGYTF. Written as DNA, the CDR3 is TGTGCCAGCAGCGCCGGAGACCCAGGGACTGCTGGCTACACCTTC. V usage is TRBV7-2 and J usage is TRBJ1-2, with a possible D match to TRBD1 (5 bases). The ends were cut back, 5 bases at V and 7 bases at J, with 20 bases in the middle. Per the germline V gene, CDR1 is SGHTA and CDR2 is FQGNSA. This CDR3 region has 15 residues.